One and the same sample provided the 3 T cell receptor beta chains below, sequenced in a study of OX40 agonist ivuxolimab in advanced cancers. Sequencing used immunoSEQ multiplex PCR; TCRdb keeps in-frame clones, though not all of them. Of fewer than 80,000 clones in the sample, roughly 80% were seen once. The sequencing here drew on CD4+ or CD8+ T cells sorted from blood, taken in a trial of the OX40 agonist ivuxolimab. The origin of the receptors is an adult with an advanced solid tumor such as melanoma, head and neck, liver or kidney cancer.

The chain links TRBV19 to TRBJ1-6; D is ambiguous. Germline CDR1 and CDR2: LNHDA and SQIVND (reference sequence). Trimming took off 4 bases at V and 8 bases at J, with 15 bases between the two ends. There are 15 residues in the CDR3. CDR3 coding DNA: TGTGCCAGTAGTAGCACCCCCCATGGGGATTCACCCCTCCACTTT. Encoded protein: CASSSTPHGDSPLHF.

CDR3 protein: CASSLGDRGVNEQFF. CDR3 DNA: TGTGCCAGCAGTTTAGGGGACAGAGGAGTCAATGAGCAGTTCTTC. The chain links TRBV28 to TRBJ2-1; 7 bases fit TRBD1. After removal of 2 bases from V and 6 bases from J, the junction contained 7 bases not matched to a gene. CDR3 length: 15 amino acids. The germline V gene encodes CDR1 MDHEN and CDR2 SYDVKM.

This chain connects TRBV18 to TRBJ1-1; D is undetermined. The CDR3 is made up of 14 amino acids. Trimming cost V 2 bases and J 4 bases, with 11 bases left between them. Germline CDR1 is KGHSH and CDR2 is LQKENI. For the CDR3, the DNA is TGTGCCAGCTCACCAACCCCCCGGAGCACTGAAGCTTTCTTT. This codes for CASSPTPRSTEAFF.